Each of the 27 T cell receptor beta chains below was sequenced from the same sample in a study of CD8+CD57+ T cells in acquired aplastic anemia. Patients who underwent sequencing had shown CD8+CD57+ cell expansion by flow cytometry. TCR beta VDJ and CDR3 profiles were obtained from a genomic DNA template. TCRdb re-derived calls from the reads in MiXCR, one entry per CDR3 protein. The data contain around 250,000 distinct CDR3 sequences, about 80% of them singletons. Specimen: sorted CD4+, CD8+, or CD8+CD57+ T cells (not recorded which) from PBMCs. The receptors were sampled from a human donor with aplastic anemia.

The chain carries TRBV5-5 and TRBJ1-1, with D hard to call. V shed 4 bases and J shed 0 bases, with 13 bases lying between them. The germline V gene has CDR1 SGHKS and CDR2 YYEKEE (reference sequence). The CDR3 is 15 residues long. The CDR3 here is CASSLRTQMNTEAFF. CDR3 bases: TGTGCCAGCAGCCTAAGGACCCAGATGAACACTGAAGCTTTCTTT.

In this sample, this clonotype turned up many times. J is TRBJ1-1 and V is TRBV27; D might be TRBD1 (5 bases). The CDR3 is 17 amino acids. Germline-derived CDR1 and CDR2 are MNHEY and SMNVEV (reference sequence). Trimming stripped 1 base from V and 1 base from J, with 16 bases between. CDR3 region: CASSLYPGRGKNTEAFF. The CDR3 DNA is TGTGCCAGCAGTTTATACCCGGGGAGGGGAAAGAACACTGAAGCTTTCTTT.

Comments on this clonotype: Germline is not matched at one junction end, which may reflect a read error. The chain combines TRBV7-2 with TRBJ1-6; D is unresolved. The CDR3 totals 14 residues. In germline, CDR1 is SGHTA, CDR2 FQGNSA. This CDR3 is CASSWAGNNSPLHF. CDR3 in DNA: TGTGCCAGCAGCTGGGCGGGTAATAATTCTCCCCTCCACTTT.

The V call is TRBV6-1, the J call TRBJ2-1; TRBD1 or TRBD2 may be the D gene (6 bases each). The CDR3 consists of 16 residues. Per germline, CDR1 MNHNS and CDR2 SASEGT. Between the trimmed V and J ends, which lost 7 bases and 8 bases, there was a span of 24 bases. CDR3 sequence reads: CASKLGGGNGQDEQFF. The CDR3 DNA follows: TGTGCCAGCAAGTTGGGGGGCGGAAACGGTCAGGATGAGCAGTTCTTC.

The chain has TRBV7-9 and TRBJ2-5; D gene uncertain. Trimming stripped 4 bases from V and 5 bases from J, with 20 bases between. The germline V gene encodes CDR1 SEHNR and CDR2 FQNEAQ (reference sequence). The CDR3 spans 16 residues. The CDR3 loop reads CASSCPITGKPETQYF. The CDR3 bases are TGTGCCAGCAGCTGTCCAATAACCGGAAAGCCCGAGACCCAGTACTTC.

The chain carries TRBV7-9 and TRBJ2-1; perhaps TRBD1 as D (5 bases). This CDR3 spans 16 amino acids. Germline V gene data show CDR1 as SEHNR and CDR2 as FQNEAQ (reference sequence). V was cut by 5 bases and J by 13 bases, with 27 bases left in between. Here the CDR3 DNA reads TGTGCCAGCAGCGGGCAGGGCAAAGTTGGTTCGGCCAAACAGTTCTTC. Its protein product is CASSGQGKVGSAKQFF.

The count of this clonotype is one. CDR3 nucleotides: TGTGCCAGCAGCCGTCATCCAGACGCGACAGAGCAGTTCTTC. Residues: CASSRHPDATEQFF. The V gene is TRBV7-8, the J gene TRBJ2-1; D is unresolved. In germline, CDR1 is SGHVS, CDR2 FQNEAQ. There are 14 residues in the CDR3. V was pared by 5 bases and J by 10 bases, with 18 bases between.

This clonotype showed up just a few times. The chain carries TRBV7-8 and TRBJ2-1, with 7 bases aligning to TRBD2. CDR1 and CDR2 from the germline V gene are SGHVS and FQNEAQ. J was trimmed by 13 bases and V by 2 bases; bases with no gene match: 17. This CDR3 has 16 amino acids. CDR3 sequence: CASSLPGGRDTQDQFF. CDR3 in DNA: TGTGCCAGCAGCTTACCGGGAGGCCGGGATACGCAGGATCAGTTCTTC.

This clonotype has only one observation. Germline and junction disagree at one end, which may indicate a read error. The chain is built from TRBV7-4 and TRBJ2-3, with TRBD2 matching over 10 bases. CDR1 SGHVT and CDR2 SQSDAQ come from the germline V gene. The length of the CDR3 is 15 residues. For the CDR3, the DNA is TGTGCCAGCAGTGCCGGGACTAGCGATTCACATACGCACTATTTT. Translated, it gives CASSAGTSDSHTHYF. The full variable domain, in which reference TRBV7-4 and TRBJ2-3 provide the parts outside the CDR3, is GAGVSQSPRYKVAKRGRDVALRCDSISGHVTLYWYRQTLGQGSEVLTYSQSDAQRDKSGRPSGRFSAERPERSVSTLKIQRTEQGDSAVYLCASSAGTSDSHTHYFGPGTRLTVL.

In regard to this clonotype: Without the conserved terminal phenylalanine or tryptophan, this CDR3 likely stems from a read error. No DNA is shown, since the ends of the CDR3 on it are uncertain; the CDR3 is the one TCRdb lists. The chain carries TRBV7-9 and TRBJ2-1; the listed D gene, TRBD1, was not tested against the DNA. CDR1 SEHNR and CDR2 FQNEAQ come from the germline V gene (reference sequence). The CDR3 spans 13 residues, counting both ends. The CDR3 sequence is CASSVGGSYGAIV.

Notes on this clonotype: The junction shows a germline mismatch at one end, possibly a read error. This chain joins TRBV7-8 and TRBJ2-1; 7 nucleotides agree with TRBD1. The CDR3 consists of 15 residues. Looked up from germline, CDR1 is SGHVS and CDR2 is FQNEAQ. The CDR3 DNA reads as TGTGCCAGCAGCTTAGCCCCCAGGGGGTACACTGAGCAGTTCTTC. Encoded protein: CASSLAPRGYTEQFF.

V gene TRBV7-7 combines with J gene TRBJ1-1; D is undetermined. Germline CDR1 and CDR2: SSHAT and FNYEAQ (reference sequence). Trimming removed 5 bases at V and 14 bases at J, with 27 bases between. The CDR3 is made up of 15 amino acids. CDR3 coding DNA: TGTGCCAGCAGCCCGGCAGCTCAAAGGAACACCGGGGAGTTCTTT. Amino acids: CASSPAAQRNTGEFF. Full variable domain (rest looked up from reference TRBV7-7 and TRBJ1-1): GAGVSQSPRYKVTKRGQDVTLRCDPISSHATLYWYQQALGQGPEFLTYFNYEAQPDKSGLPSDRFSAERPEGSISTLTIQRTEQRDSAMYRCASSPAAQRNTGEFFGQGTRLTVV.

The genes are TRBV7-3 and TRBJ1-1, with TRBD1 matching 7 bases. CDR1 is SGHTA, CDR2 FQGTGA, per germline. The V segment lost 4 bases and the J segment 14 bases; nucleotides outside the gene matches: 19. This CDR3 is built from 15 residues. CDR3 nucleotides: TGTGCCAGCAGCTCGGATAGGGGGCATTCAACCCAACACTTCTTT. Translated: CASSSDRGHSTQHFF. The full variable domain, its missing parts supplied by reference TRBV7-3 and TRBJ1-1, is GAGVSQTPSNKVTEKGKYVELRCDPISGHTALYWYRQSLGQGPEFLIYFQGTGAADDSGLPNDRFFAVRPEGSVSTLKIQRTERGDSAVYLCASSSDRGHSTQHFFGQGTRLTVV.

This chain links TRBV20-1 with TRBJ1-1, with D possibly TRBD1 on 6 matching bases. The CDR3 is 14 residues long. CDR1 and CDR2 (germline): DFQATT, SNEGSKA (reference sequence). V lost 5 bases and J lost 0, with 13 bases in between. CDR3 sequence (DNA): TGCAGTGCTTTAGGACAGCGCATGAACACTGAAGCTTTCTTT. It codes for CSALGQRMNTEAFF.

This clonotype appeared once. The CDR3 does not close with the conserved phenylalanine or tryptophan, likely indicating a read error. Because the CDR3's place on the DNA is in doubt, the DNA is left out and the CDR3 is given as listed by TCRdb. The chain employs TRBV7-9 and TRBJ2-3; TRBD1 is the table's D call, not checked against the DNA. CDR1 SEHNR and CDR2 FQNEAQ come from the germline V gene (reference sequence). The CDR3 region is 13 residues in length, termini included. This chain's CDR3 is CASGFQRSGGRYE.

Turning to this clonotype: The conserved closing phenylalanine or tryptophan is absent in this CDR3, likely reflecting a read error. The limits of the CDR3 on the DNA are not certain, so only TCRdb's listed CDR3 is given. This chain uses TRBV14 with TRBJ2-4. The CDR3 spans 12 residues, counting both ends. The germline gives CDR1 SGHDN, CDR2 FVKESK. The CDR3 region is CASGRAGNIHYL.

V usage is TRBV5-6 and J usage is TRBJ1-2, with D possibly matching TRBD1 (6 bases). Germline V lookup: CDR1 SGHDT, CDR2 YYEEEE. This CDR3 spans 15 amino acids. Trimming left V 0 bases short and J 3 bases short, with 12 bases between. Here the CDR3 DNA reads TGTGCCAGCAGCTTGGGCGGGGGCTTGGACTATGGCTACACCTTC. It codes for CASSLGGGLDYGYTF.

The CDR3 bases are TGTGCCAGCAGCCCCCACGGACAGGGGGTGTCCTACGAGCAGTACTTC. It is translated as CASSPHGQGVSYEQYF. The chain is built from TRBV11-3 and TRBJ2-7; 10 bases map to TRBD1. The CDR3 is 16 amino acids. Germline CDR1 and CDR2: SGHNT and YENEEA. The trim removed 5 bases at V and 1 base at J, leaving 8 bases unmatched.

A single count supports this clonotype. This rearrangement joins TRBV11-3 to TRBJ2-7; 7 nucleotides match TRBD1. The CDR3 sequence is 18 residues long. Germline assignment: CDR1 SGHNT and CDR2 YENEEA. Losses at the gene ends were 3 bases for V and 1 base for J; bases not matched to a gene: 15. The CDR3 nucleotides read TGTGCCAGCAGCTTTCCTTCGGGTGGGACAGCCCTTTCCTACGAGCAGTACGTC. Translated, it gives CASSFPSGGTALSYEQYV.

The chain carries TRBV19 and TRBJ2-6; possibly TRBD2 for D (5 bases). Germline CDR1 reads LNHDA; CDR2 reads SQIVND (reference sequence). The CDR3 spans 15 residues. V was trimmed by 6 bases and J by 15 bases, leaving 24 bases between them. In DNA, the CDR3 is TGTGCCAGTAGCCCCGCTAGCTCTGGCTACAATGACCTGACTTTC. Residues: CASSPASSGYNDLTF.

With regard to this clonotype: Since no conserved phenylalanine or tryptophan closes the CDR3, a read error is the likely cause. The DNA is left out, because the CDR3 cannot be placed on it with certainty; the CDR3 is given as TCRdb lists it. The chain is built from TRBV7-2 and TRBJ2-2. The CDR3 is 12 amino acids in total, end residues counted. CDR1 and CDR2 (germline): SGHTA, FQGNSA. CDR3 region: CASSLVRGAVFC.

The V and J genes are TRBV10-3 and TRBJ2-1; 10 bases match TRBD2. The CDR3 spans 19 residues. Germline assignment: CDR1 ENHRY and CDR2 SYGVKD. J lost 0 bases, V lost 0 bases, and 8 bases had no gene match. The CDR3, as DNA: TGTGCCATCAGTGAGTCAGGTAGCGGGGGGCCTAGCTCCTACAATGAGCAGTTCTTC. Protein product: CAISESGSGGPSSYNEQFF.

About this clonotype itself: One end of the junction is discordant with germline, which a read error may explain. The chain couples TRBV7-8 to TRBJ2-3; the D is unclear. Per germline, CDR1 SGHVS and CDR2 FQNEAQ. This CDR3 spans 14 amino acids. This CDR3 reads CASSLAVGEHTHWF. In nucleotides, the CDR3 is TGTGCCAGCAGCTTAGCGGTCGGTGAGCATACGCACTGGTTT. The entire variable domain, with the rest obtained from reference TRBV7-8 and TRBJ2-3, is as follows: GAGVSQSPRYKVAKRGQDVALRCDPISGHVSLFWYQQALGQGPEFLTYFQNEAQLDKSGLPSDRFFAERPEGSVSTLKIQRTQQEDSAVYLCASSLAVGEHTHWFGPGTRLTVL.

As concerns this clonotype: A read error is likely, as this CDR3 ends without the conserved phenylalanine or tryptophan. The DNA is left out, because the CDR3 cannot be placed on it with certainty; the CDR3 is given as TCRdb lists it. The chain employs TRBV7-8 and TRBJ2-3; the table's TRBD1 call for D was not verified on the DNA. With termini counted, the CDR3 has 13 amino acids. Germline V gives CDR1 SGHVS, CDR2 FQNEAQ. The CDR3 is CASSFHPNGTAHS.

This clonotype was seen a single time. This may be a read error, as it is one base from a much larger clone. The chain couples TRBV7-6 to TRBJ1-1; D is possibly TRBD1 (5 bases). The CDR3 totals 15 residues. V was shortened by 7 bases and J by 14 bases, with 29 bases between the two germline ends. Per germline, CDR1 SGHVS and CDR2 FNYEAQ. This chain's CDR3 is CASTLARVPSGANFF. CDR3 bases: TGTGCCAGCACCCTAGCGAGGGTCCCCTCTGGGGCCAACTTCTTT. The entire variable domain, with the rest obtained from reference TRBV7-6 and TRBJ1-1, is as follows: GAGVSQSPRYKVTKRGQDVALRCDPISGHVSLYWYRQALGQGPEFLTYFNYEAQQDKSGLPNDRFSAERPEGSISTLTIQRTEQRDSAMYRCASTLARVPSGANFFGQGTRLTVV.

This clonotype appeared many times. The genes are TRBV27 and TRBJ1-6; maybe TRBD1 (5 bases). Germline V CDR1 and CDR2: MNHEY, SMNVEV (reference sequence). The CDR3 is 14 amino acids. V lost 2 bases, J lost 7 bases, and 9 bases lay in between. The CDR3 bases are TGTGCCAGCAGTTTACGGGGGTCGAATTCACCCCTCCACTTT. Residues: CASSLRGSNSPLHF.

The chain has TRBV6-1 and TRBJ1-5; no clear D gene. The CDR3 totals 13 residues. Germline CDR1 MNHNS, CDR2 SASEGT. This CDR3 is CASKALSNQPQHF. The CDR3 DNA sequence: TGTGCTAGTAAGGCCCTTAGCAATCAGCCCCAGCATTTT.